Below, 19 T cell receptor beta chains from the same sample are listed, as sequenced in a study of T cell responses to AZD1222 COVID-19 vaccine. Sequencing used immunoSEQ multiplex PCR; TCRdb keeps in-frame clones, though not all of them. The data contain over 75,000 clones, 87% of them singletons. Sequencing used peripheral blood, obtained 28 days after the second AZD1222 dose. The origin of the receptors is an adult who received the AZD1222 COVID-19 vaccine.

The DNA for the CDR3 is TGTGCCAGCAGCCCCGGACAGCCACATCAGCCCCAGCATTTT. Translated: CASSPGQPHQPQHF. The chain joins TRBV2 to TRBJ1-5; TRBD1 might be the D (6 bases). The CDR3 length is 14 residues. V lost 6 bases and J lost 5, with 14 bases in between. Germline V gene lookup returns CDR1 SNHLY and CDR2 FYNNEI. Looking up the rest from reference TRBV2 and TRBJ1-5 gives the full variable domain: EPEVTQTPSHQVTQMGQEVILRCVPISNHLYFYWYRQILGQKVEFLVSFYNNEISEKSEIFDDQFSVERPDGSNFTLKIRSTKLEDSAMYFCASSPGQPHQPQHFGDGTRLSIL.

V gene TRBV15 combines with J gene TRBJ1-1; D gene uncertain. This CDR3 contains 14 residues. The V gene lost 0 bases and the J gene lost 7 bases, with 12 bases spanning the gap. Germline CDR1 LNHNV, CDR2 YYDKDF (reference sequence). The CDR3 nucleotides are TGTGCCACCAGCAGAGATCGTGCGGGGAATGAAGCTTTCTTT. It yields the protein CATSRDRAGNEAFF. The whole variable domain, filled in from reference TRBV15 and TRBJ1-1, reads DAMVIQNPRYQVTQFGKPVTLSCSQTLNHNVMYWYQQKSSQAPKLLFHYYDKDFNNEADTPDNFQSRRPNTSFCFLDIRSPGLGDTAMYLCATSRDRAGNEAFFGQGTRLTVV.

The chain joins TRBV30 to TRBJ1-1; 8 bases align to TRBD1. V shed 2 bases, J shed 5 bases, and the junction held 7 bases outside the gene matches. CDR1 GTSNPN and CDR2 SVGIG come from the germline V gene (reference sequence). The CDR3 has 14 residues. This chain's CDR3 is CAWSPRTGLTEAFF. The CDR3 nucleotides are TGTGCCTGGAGTCCACGGACAGGGTTGACTGAAGCTTTCTTT.

A word on this clone: One end of the junction is discordant with germline, which a read error may explain. The chain is built from TRBV25-1 and TRBJ2-6, with a weak D call TRBD1 (6 bases). The CDR3 spans 18 residues. Germline V gene data show CDR1 as MGHDK and CDR2 as SYGVNS. The CDR3: CACSAWQELDSRANVLTF. The CDR3 DNA sequence: TGTGCCTGCAGTGCATGGCAAGAACTGGACAGTCGGGCCAACGTCCTGACTTTC.

This clone was picked up one time. The rearrangement joins TRBV7-2 to TRBJ1-2; D not resolved. Deletions cut 1 base from V and 8 bases from J, with 17 bases between. This CDR3 contains 15 residues. Germline V lookup: CDR1 SGHTA, CDR2 FQGNSA. CDR3 sequence reads: CASSLVPLPSRGYTF. In DNA form, the CDR3 reads TGTGCCAGCAGCTTAGTACCCCTCCCTTCGCGGGGCTACACCTTC.

The chain is built from TRBV6-5 and TRBJ2-2; TRBD1 aligns across 8 bases. Germline loops: CDR1 MNHEY, CDR2 SVGAGI. Losses at the gene ends were 7 bases for V and 3 bases for J; bases not matched to a gene: 4. The CDR3 is 14 residues long. CDR3 loop: CASTRGPDTGELFF. CDR3 nucleotide sequence: TGTGCCAGCACCAGGGGGCCTGACACCGGGGAGCTGTTTTTT.

The chain recombines TRBV6-5 with TRBJ1-3; D is unclear. The V end lost 8 bases, the J end lost 0 bases, and 8 bases lay between the germline ends. Germline values: CDR1 MNHEY, CDR2 SVGAGI. The CDR3 covers 13 residues. The CDR3 DNA reads TGTGCCAGCTCAGAGAGCTCTGGAAACACCATATATTTT. Amino acids: CASSESSGNTIYF.

The chain combines TRBV4-1 with TRBJ2-3; the D gene is possibly TRBD2 (5 bases). Per the germline V gene, CDR1 is MGHRA and CDR2 is YSYEKL. The CDR3 is made up of 16 amino acids. The V gene lost 3 bases and the J gene lost 6 bases, with 19 bases spanning the gap. The CDR3 here is CASSQAGISLPDTQYF. CDR3 nucleotide sequence: TGCGCCAGCAGCCAGGCCGGGATTTCACTACCGGATACGCAGTATTTT.

The chain has TRBV5-4 and TRBJ2-7; TRBD1 agrees at 8 bases. Germline CDR1 and CDR2: SGHNT and YYREEE (reference sequence). The ends lost 3 bases at V and 3 bases at J; junction bases unmatched: 5. The CDR3 sequence is 14 residues long. Written as DNA, the CDR3 is TGTGCCAGCAGCTCGACAGGGGTCGGCTACGAGCAGTACTTC. This translates into CASSSTGVGYEQYF.

The rearrangement links TRBV18 to TRBJ2-7; D possibly corresponds to TRBD2 (5 bases). CDR3 size: 14 residues. Trimming took 5 bases from V and 2 from J, leaving 13 bases between them. Germline V gives CDR1 KGHSH, CDR2 LQKENI. The CDR3 protein is CASSMGVSTYEQYF. The DNA of the CDR3 is TGTGCCAGCTCAATGGGAGTCAGTACCTACGAGCAGTACTTC.

This rearrangement joins TRBV7-2 to TRBJ2-7, with D unclear. The V and J ends lost 0 bases and 3 bases respectively, with 9 bases between them. Germline V lookup: CDR1 SGHTA, CDR2 FQGNSA. The CDR3 has 14 residues. CDR3 sequence reads: CASSLAGKVYEQYF. In nucleotides, the CDR3 is TGTGCCAGCAGCTTAGCGGGGAAGGTCTACGAGCAGTACTTC.

The chain links TRBV2 to TRBJ1-5; D remains unclear. This CDR3 is built from 13 residues. Germline V CDR1 and CDR2: SNHLY, FYNNEI. V dropped 7 bases and J dropped 4 bases, with 11 bases sitting between them. The CDR3 protein is CASTEVGNQPQHF. CDR3 in DNA: TGTGCCAGCACGGAGGTGGGGAATCAGCCCCAGCATTTT.

This sequence joins TRBV9 and TRBJ2-7; TRBD1 agrees at 8 bases. The V gene end was trimmed by 3 bases and the J gene end by 6 bases; junction bases not matched to a gene: 2. CDR3 length: 12 residues. Germline V CDR1 and CDR2: SGDLS, YYNGEE. This CDR3 is CASSETGVEQYF. CDR3 nucleotide sequence: TGTGCCAGCAGCGAGACAGGGGTCGAGCAGTACTTC.

The rearrangement joins TRBV7-2 to TRBJ2-3; 7 bases map to TRBD2. With V trimmed by 5 bases and J by 6 bases, 8 bases remained unmatched. Germline-derived CDR1 and CDR2 are SGHTA and FQGNSA. The CDR3 runs to 14 residues. The CDR3 sequence: CASSKRLAGDTQYF. In DNA form, the CDR3 reads TGTGCCAGCAGCAAAAGACTAGCTGGGGATACGCAGTATTTT. Using reference TRBV7-2 and TRBJ2-3 for the parts outside the CDR3, the full variable domain is GAGVSQSPSNKVTEKGKDVELRCDPISGHTALYWYRQSLGQGLEFLIYFQGNSAPDKSGLPSDRFSAERTGGSVSTLTIQRTQQEDSAVYLCASSKRLAGDTQYFGPGTRLTVL.

This sequence joins TRBV5-6 and TRBJ1-2; D remains ambiguous. The CDR3 covers 13 residues. Per germline, CDR1 SGHDT and CDR2 YYEEEE. The V gene lost 0 bases and the J gene lost 1 base, with 4 bases spanning the gap. The CDR3 reads CASSLVYNYGYTF. CDR3 in DNA: TGTGCCAGCAGCTTGGTGTATAACTATGGCTACACCTTC.

This clone was counted once. V usage is TRBV7-9 and J usage is TRBJ1-4, with D hard to call. V lost 3 bases, J lost 4 bases, and 6 bases lay in between. Germline assignment: CDR1 SEHNR and CDR2 FQNEAQ (reference sequence). The CDR3 extends over 13 amino acids. The CDR3 is CASSFRLNEKLFF. As DNA, the CDR3 is TGTGCCAGCAGCTTCCGCCTTAATGAAAAACTGTTTTTT.

This clone appeared a few times. CDR3 amino acids: CASSSEDRGRYEQYF. For the CDR3, the DNA is TGTGCCAGCAGCTCCGAAGACAGGGGGCGGTACGAGCAGTACTTC. The J gene is TRBJ2-7, the V gene TRBV7-9; TRBD1 agrees at 10 bases. The length of the CDR3 is 15 residues. Per germline, CDR1 SEHNR and CDR2 FQNEAQ (reference sequence). The J segment lost 4 bases and the V segment lost 4 bases, leaving 7 bases of the junction unmatched.

The V call is TRBV18, the J call TRBJ1-2, with D possibly TRBD1 on 5 matching bases. This CDR3 has 13 residues. Germline V gene sequence: CDR1 KGHSH, CDR2 LQKENI. V was shortened by 2 bases and J by 7 bases, with 11 bases between the two germline ends. The CDR3 bases are TGTGCCAGCTCACCAGCGGGGGACTCTGGCTACACCTTC. It translates to CASSPAGDSGYTF.

The chain combines TRBV6-5 with TRBJ1-1; a possible D gene is TRBD1 (5 bases). The CDR3 extends over 16 amino acids. V dropped 2 bases and J dropped 3 bases, with 16 bases sitting between them. The germline V gene encodes CDR1 MNHEY and CDR2 SVGAGI. CDR3 sequence (DNA): TGTGCCAGCAGTTACGGACATACCAAATGGGACACTGAAGCTTTCTTT. As protein: CASSYGHTKWDTEAFF.